These 25 T cell receptor beta chains came from one sample sequenced in a study of regulatory T cells in long-lasting Graves disease. Relying on iRepertoire HTBI primers and Arm-PCR of CDR3 regions, the team built TCR beta libraries. TCRdb analysed the multiplex PCR reads with MiXCR anew, one entry per CDR3 protein. The sample yields 380,000 or so distinct CDR3 sequences, 15% to 20% seen once. The time point was: newly diagnosed GD, antithyroid drugs for less than 3 months. PBMC RNA was the source of the TCR library. The same sample was also studied in work on T cells in Graves' hyperthyroidism and ophthalmopathy.

Here the sequenced sample was peripheral blood mononuclear cells (PBMCs), taken at new diagnosis, from a patient treated with antithyroid drugs. The source of these receptors is a woman aged 18-29 years with Graves disease.

The chain joins TRBV20-1 to TRBJ1-6, with TRBD1 identical over 8 bases. The CDR3 spans 15 residues. The V segment lost 3 bases and the J segment 6 bases; nucleotides outside the gene matches: 7. Germline-derived CDR1 and CDR2 are DFQATT and SNEGSKA (reference sequence). CDR3 DNA: TGCAGTGCTAGTCTCCAGGGGGCGCGTAATTCACCCCTCCACTTT. It codes for CSASLQGARNSPLHF.

This clonotype was observed at least ten times. This chain connects TRBV20-1 to TRBJ1-6; perhaps TRBD1 as D (5 bases). Trimming pared 5 bases from V and 7 bases from J, leaving 12 bases between. CDR1 is DFQATT, CDR2 SNEGSKA, per germline (reference sequence). The length of the CDR3 is 13 residues. The CDR3 protein is CSAGTETNSPLHF. CDR3 DNA sequence: TGCAGTGCTGGGACCGAGACAAATTCACCCCTCCACTTT.

Comment on this clonotype: This likely traces to a read error, being one base from a far larger clone. The chain couples TRBV2 to TRBJ2-3; 8 bases line up with TRBD1. The CDR3 runs 12 residues. Germline-derived CDR1 and CDR2 are SNHLY and FYNNEI. CDR3 sequence: CASGEIRGQGYF. The CDR3 region has the DNA TGTGCCAGCGGTGAGATCAGGGGGCAGGGGTACTTC.

This clonotype appeared a few times. The chain recombines TRBV9 with TRBJ2-7; D may be TRBD1 (6 bases). Germline V gene sequence: CDR1 SGDLS, CDR2 YYNGEE. V dropped 0 bases and J dropped 2 bases, with 9 bases sitting between them. The CDR3 has 14 amino acids. The CDR3 is CASSVEGDPYEQYF. DNA of the CDR3: TGTGCCAGCAGCGTAGAGGGGGACCCCTACGAGCAGTACTTC.

This clonotype was seen only once. V and J are TRBV6-1 and TRBJ2-5, with D tentatively TRBD2 (6 bases). V lost 5 bases to trimming and J lost 11 bases, with 27 bases between them. Germline CDR1 MNHNS, CDR2 SASEGT. The length of the CDR3 is 16 residues. This CDR3 is CASSNGGRTLYNEQYF. The CDR3 DNA is TGTGCCAGCAGTAATGGAGGGAGAACTTTATACAATGAGCAGTACTTC.

This clonotype was seen ten or more times. The chain links TRBV20-1 to TRBJ2-1; D not certain. The germline gives CDR1 DFQATT, CDR2 SNEGSKA (reference sequence). V lost 3 bases and J lost 0, with 9 bases in between. This CDR3 contains 14 residues. The CDR3 coding sequence is TGCAGTGCTAGGGACGTAAGCTCCTACAATGAGCAGTTCTTC. Translating gives CSARDVSSYNEQFF.

This clonotype was counted ten times or more. V and J are TRBV6-5 and TRBJ2-5, with 7 nucleotides matching TRBD1. The V and J ends lost 3 bases and 5 bases, in that order; junction bases with no gene match: 15. The CDR3 runs to 17 residues. Germline loops: CDR1 MNHEY, CDR2 SVGAGI. CDR3 amino acids: CASSYFGGRQGSETQYF. The DNA for the CDR3 is TGTGCCAGCAGTTATTTCGGCGGCCGACAGGGTTCGGAGACCCAGTACTTC.

In this sample, this clonotype turned up many times. J is TRBJ1-5 and V is TRBV20-1, with D tentatively TRBD1 (5 bases). This CDR3 has 13 amino acids. The ends were cut back, 3 bases at V and 4 bases at J, with 10 bases in the middle. CDR1 is DFQATT, CDR2 SNEGSKA, per germline (reference sequence). CDR3 sequence: CSASQGTNQPQHF. CDR3 nucleotides: TGCAGTGCTAGTCAAGGGACGAATCAGCCCCAGCATTTT.

The CDR3 DNA reads TGCAGTGCTAGGCGCCAGGACAGGACCCAGTACTTC. Its translation: CSARRQDRTQYF. This chain uses TRBV20-1 with TRBJ2-5; D possibly corresponds to TRBD1 (6 bases). CDR1 is DFQATT and CDR2 is SNEGSKA in the germline V gene (reference sequence). The length of the CDR3 is 12 residues. Trimming removed 3 bases at V and 7 bases at J, with 12 bases between.

This clonotype has ten or more counts. This chain links TRBV11-1 with TRBJ1-1, with D uncertain. The CDR3 extends over 16 amino acids. Trimming took off 3 bases at V and 1 base at J, with 15 bases between the two ends. Germline values: CDR1 SGHAT, CDR2 FQDESV (reference sequence). This CDR3 reads CASSLLTSDPNTEAFF. In DNA form, the CDR3 reads TGTGCCAGCAGCTTGCTGACGTCGGATCCGAACACTGAAGCTTTCTTT.

In this sample, this clonotype turned up a few times. The chain recombines TRBV19 with TRBJ1-5, with D unclear. V gave up 2 bases and J gave up 2 bases, with 4 bases separating them. Germline V gene lookup returns CDR1 LNHDA and CDR2 SQIVND (reference sequence). This CDR3 has 13 residues. The CDR3 loop reads CASSIRGNQPQHF. The CDR3 DNA is TGTGCCAGTAGTATAAGGGGCAATCAGCCCCAGCATTTT.

The chain couples TRBV7-8 to TRBJ1-2; no clear D. Germline CDR1 is SGHVS and CDR2 is FQNEAQ. V shed 5 bases and J shed 4 bases, with 11 bases lying between them. CDR3 length: 13 amino acids. This chain's CDR3 is CASSPDGVYGYTF. CDR3 nucleotide sequence: TGTGCCAGCAGCCCCGACGGGGTCTATGGCTACACCTTC.

This clonotype has ten or more counts. J is TRBJ2-7 and V is TRBV5-1, with 8 bases identical to TRBD1. The V and J ends lost 0 bases and 0 bases, in that order; junction bases with no gene match: 5. Germline V gene data show CDR1 as SGHRS and CDR2 as YFSETQ. The CDR3 covers 16 residues. CDR3 in DNA: TGCGCCAGCAGCTTGGAACCCCAGGGGGCCTCCTACGAGCAGTACTTC. Translated: CASSLEPQGASYEQYF.

This clonotype was counted at least ten times. CDR3 in amino acids: CASSYGGQSTDTQYF. The CDR3 DNA reads TGTGCCAGCAGTTACGGGGGACAAAGCACAGATACGCAGTATTTT. The V and J genes are TRBV6-2 or TRBV6-3 and TRBJ2-3; weak D call: TRBD1 (6 bases). The CDR3 is 15 amino acids. Trimming shortened V by 2 bases and J by 0 bases, and 9 bases separated the two germline ends. CDR1 and CDR2 from the germline V gene are MNHEY and SVGEGT.

The chain couples TRBV6-1 to TRBJ1-5; D gene ambiguous. The CDR3 length is 14 residues. V dropped 5 bases and J dropped 6 bases, with 14 bases sitting between them. Germline loops: CDR1 MNHNS, CDR2 SASEGT. The CDR3 sequence is CASSPDYTRQPQHF. CDR3 DNA: TGTGCCAGCAGTCCAGACTATACTCGTCAGCCCCAGCATTTT.

This clonotype was observed at least ten times. The V and J genes are TRBV3-1 and TRBJ2-7; D unclear. The CDR3 spans 14 residues. The ends were cut back, 1 base at V and 6 bases at J, with 13 bases in the middle. Germline loops: CDR1 LGHDT, CDR2 YNNKEL (reference sequence). CDR3 in DNA: TGTGCCAGCAGCCAAGGGGCATCCCTAGGCGAGCAGTACTTC. This sequence encodes CASSQGASLGEQYF.

The sample holds a few counts of this clonotype. The chain employs TRBV2 and TRBJ2-5, with 8 bases matching TRBD1. The germline CDR1 and CDR2 sequences are SNHLY and FYNNEI. The CDR3 loop spans 11 amino acids. J was trimmed by 9 bases and V by 3 bases; bases with no gene match: 0. The CDR3: CASSEDRAQYF. The CDR3 nucleotides are TGTGCCAGCAGTGAGGACAGGGCCCAGTACTTC. Complete variable domain (other parts from reference TRBV2 and TRBJ2-5): EPEVTQTPSHQVTQMGQEVILRCVPISNHLYFYWYRQILGQKVEFLVSFYNNEISEKSEIFDDQFSVERPDGSNFTLKIRSTKLEDSAMYFCASSEDRAQYFGPGTRLLVL.

This clonotype was seen a few times. This may come from a read error, since a much larger clone is one base off. The CDR3 DNA follows: TGCAGTGCTAGACTAGCGGGTGGGGATACGCAGTATTTT. It specifies CSARLAGGDTQYF. The V and J genes are TRBV20-1 and TRBJ2-3, with 8 bases aligning to TRBD2. The CDR3 extends over 13 amino acids. V dropped 2 bases and J dropped 6; count of bases not matched to a gene: 4. The V gene's germline CDR1 is DFQATT and CDR2 SNEGSKA (reference sequence).

This clonotype has a single count. The chain combines TRBV11-2 with TRBJ1-3; D uncertain. The CDR3 consists of 14 residues. Germline CDR1 SGHAT, CDR2 FQNNGV. The V end lost 3 bases, the J end lost 4 bases, and 10 bases lay between the germline ends. DNA for the CDR3: TGTGCCAGCAGCTTCGGGGAGGCCGGAAACACCATATATTTT. It translates to CASSFGEAGNTIYF.

This clonotype was counted ten times or more. The chain carries TRBV24-1 and TRBJ2-3, with 8 bases fitting TRBD1. J was trimmed by 4 bases and V by 3 bases; bases with no gene match: 11. The length of the CDR3 is 17 residues. The germline V gene has CDR1 KGHDR and CDR2 SFDVKD. The DNA of the CDR3 is TGTGCCACCAGTGATCCTGGACAGGGACCAGTTTCAGATACGCAGTATTTT. Residues: CATSDPGQGPVSDTQYF.

The chain couples TRBV7-2 to TRBJ1-1; D is ambiguous. Trimming took 3 bases from V and 0 from J, leaving 8 bases between them. Germline V gives CDR1 SGHTA, CDR2 FQGNSA. This CDR3 is 14 amino acids long. This CDR3 reads CASSFPVMNTEAFF. The CDR3 region has the DNA TGTGCCAGCAGCTTCCCCGTGATGAACACTGAAGCTTTCTTT.

This clonotype was counted at least ten times. The gene calls are TRBV6-2 or TRBV6-3 and TRBJ2-1; D is possibly TRBD1 or TRBD2 (5 bases each). The CDR3 contains 14 residues. Germline lookup yields CDR1 MNHEY and CDR2 SVGEGT. V dropped 5 bases and J dropped 8 bases, with 16 bases sitting between them. Written as DNA, the CDR3 is TGTGCCAGCAGTGAGTGGGGGTCCAGAGATGAGCAGTTCTTC. Translated, it gives CASSEWGSRDEQFF.

The sample holds a few counts of this clonotype. The J gene is TRBJ1-2, the V gene TRBV3-1, with D hard to call. Trimming shortened V by 4 bases and J by 4 bases, and 22 bases separated the two germline ends. CDR1 LGHDT and CDR2 YNNKEL come from the germline V gene (reference sequence). CDR3 length equals 17 residues. The CDR3: CASSPLNPDGRSYGYTF. DNA of the CDR3: TGTGCCAGCAGCCCCCTCAATCCTGACGGCAGGAGCTATGGCTACACCTTC.

This clonotype was found many times. This sequence joins TRBV20-1 and TRBJ2-7; 9 bases fit TRBD2. The germline gives CDR1 DFQATT, CDR2 SNEGSKA (reference sequence). The CDR3 is made up of 15 amino acids. V lost 6 bases to trimming and J lost 6 bases; unmatched junction nucleotides: 15. The CDR3 here is CSASGRGGAPSEQYF. The CDR3 DNA reads as TGCAGTGCAAGCGGGCGCGGGGGGGCCCCTTCCGAGCAGTACTTC.

In regard to this clonotype: A much more abundant neighbour one base away suggests this may be a read error. This sequence joins TRBV9 and TRBJ2-3; no clear D. The CDR3 is 14 residues long. In germline, CDR1 is SGDLS, CDR2 YYNGEE. DNA of the CDR3: TGTGCCTGCAGCGTAGCATCCCTCACAGATACGCAGTATTTT. Its protein is CACSVASLTDTQYF.